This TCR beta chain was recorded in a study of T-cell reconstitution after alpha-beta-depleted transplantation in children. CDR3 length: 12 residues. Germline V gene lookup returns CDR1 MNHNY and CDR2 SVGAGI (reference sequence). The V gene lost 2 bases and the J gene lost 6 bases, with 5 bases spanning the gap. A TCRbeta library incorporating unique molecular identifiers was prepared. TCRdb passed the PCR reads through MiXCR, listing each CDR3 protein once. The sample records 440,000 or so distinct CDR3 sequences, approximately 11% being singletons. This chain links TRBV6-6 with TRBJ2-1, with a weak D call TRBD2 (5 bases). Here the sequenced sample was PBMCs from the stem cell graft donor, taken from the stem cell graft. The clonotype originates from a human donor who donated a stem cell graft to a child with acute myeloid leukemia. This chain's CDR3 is CASSYAGNEQFF. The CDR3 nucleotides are TGTGCCAGCAGTTACGCGGGCAATGAGCAGTTCTTC.